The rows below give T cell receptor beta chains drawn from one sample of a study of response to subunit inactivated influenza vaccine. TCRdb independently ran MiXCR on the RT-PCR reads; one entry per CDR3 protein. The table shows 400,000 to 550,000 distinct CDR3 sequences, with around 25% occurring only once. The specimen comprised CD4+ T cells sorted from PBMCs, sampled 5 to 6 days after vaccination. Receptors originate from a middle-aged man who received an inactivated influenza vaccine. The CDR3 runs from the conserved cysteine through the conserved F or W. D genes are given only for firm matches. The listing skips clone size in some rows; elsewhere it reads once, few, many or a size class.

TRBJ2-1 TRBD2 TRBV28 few CASSLGGWGLAVYNEQFF TGTGCCAGCAGTTTAGGGGGGTGGGGACTAGCGGTCTACAATGAGCAGTTCTTC
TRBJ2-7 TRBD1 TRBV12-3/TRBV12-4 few CASSPDRGLLYEQYF TGTGCCAGCAGTCCAGACAGGGGTCTACTCTACGAGCAGTACTTC
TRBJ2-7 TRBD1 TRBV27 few CASSFTGDYEQYF TGTGCCAGCAGTTTTACAGGGGACTACGAGCAGTACTTC
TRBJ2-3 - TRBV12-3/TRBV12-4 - CASSGRVGTDTQYF TGTGCCAGCAGTGGCAGGGTTGGGACAGATACGCAGTATTTT
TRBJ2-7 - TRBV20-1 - CSASTINRASDEQYF TGCAGTGCTTCTACTATCAACCGGGCCTCAGACGAGCAGTACTTC
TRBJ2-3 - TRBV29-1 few CSGWDSTDTQYF TGCAGCGGCTGGGATTCCACAGATACGCAGTATTTT
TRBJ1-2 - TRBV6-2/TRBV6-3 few CASSPGSSQRYGYTF TGTGCCAGCAGTCCAGGGTCCTCACAACGCTATGGCTACACCTTC
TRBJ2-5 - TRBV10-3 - CAISGDGETQYF TGTGCCATCAGTGGGGACGGGGAGACCCAGTACTTC
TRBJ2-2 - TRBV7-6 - CASSAQGDTGELFF TGTGCCAGCAGCGCTCAAGGGGACACCGGGGAGCTGTTTTTT
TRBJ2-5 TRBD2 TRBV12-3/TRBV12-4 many CASRTSGRGETQYF TGTGCCAGCAGAACTAGCGGGAGAGGCGAGACCCAGTACTTC
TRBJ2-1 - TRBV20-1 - CSAQDQNNEQFF TGCAGTGCCCAGGACCAAAACAATGAGCAGTTCTTC
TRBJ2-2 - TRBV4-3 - CASSQDRGVGGTGELFF TGCGCCAGCAGCCAAGATCGAGGCGTTGGAGGCACCGGGGAGCTGTTTTTT
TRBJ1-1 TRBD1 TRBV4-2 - CASSQEGTGGVGEAFF TGTGCCAGCAGCCAAGAGGGTACAGGGGGCGTTGGTGAAGCTTTCTTT
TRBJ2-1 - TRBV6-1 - CAGPKGDPYNEQFF TGTGCCGGCCCTAAGGGGGACCCCTACAATGAGCAGTTCTTC
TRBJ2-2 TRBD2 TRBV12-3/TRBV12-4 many CASSLERGPNTGELFF TGTGCCAGCAGTTTAGAGCGGGGGCCAAACACCGGGGAGCTGTTTTTT
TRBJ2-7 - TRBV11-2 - CASSLRGALRHNEQYF TGTGCCAGCAGCTTAAGGGGGGCGCTTCGACATAACGAGCAGTACTTC
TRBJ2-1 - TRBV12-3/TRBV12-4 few CASSLAGDTGYNEQFF TGTGCCAGCAGTTTAGCGGGGGACACTGGGTACAATGAGCAGTTCTTC
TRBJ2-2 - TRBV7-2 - CASTTRGVPSNTGELFF TGTGCCAGCACCACAAGGGGGGTGCCTTCGAACACCGGGGAGCTGTTTTTT
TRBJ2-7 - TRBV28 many CASSLVTGPYEQYF TGTGCCAGCAGTTTGGTCACAGGACCCTACGAGCAGTACTTC
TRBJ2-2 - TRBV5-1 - CASRPAAVRNTGELFF TGCGCCAGCCGGCCCGCGGCAGTGAGAAACACCGGGGAGCTGTTTTTT
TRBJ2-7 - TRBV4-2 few CASSARVALEQYF TGTGCCAGCAGCGCAAGAGTGGCTCTCGAGCAGTACTTC
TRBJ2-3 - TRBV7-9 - CASSLDMGPQYF TGTGCCAGCAGCTTAGATATGGGTCCGCAGTATTTT
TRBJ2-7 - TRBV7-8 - CASSLEVKRVAVYEQYF TGTGCCAGCAGCTTGGAAGTAAAGAGAGTCGCGGTGTACGAGCAGTACTTC
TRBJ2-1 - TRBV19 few CASSIGPRYNEQFF TGTGCCAGTAGTATAGGGCCTAGATACAATGAGCAGTTCTTC
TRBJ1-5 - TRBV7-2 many CASSLERQPQHF TGTGCCAGCAGCTTAGAACGGCAGCCCCAGCATTTT
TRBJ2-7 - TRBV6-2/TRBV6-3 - CASNARRTGHQTYEQYF TGTGCCAGCAACGCGCGGCGAACGGGACACCAGACCTACGAGCAGTACTTC
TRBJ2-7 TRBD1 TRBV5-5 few CASSLEVQGAYEQYF TGTGCCAGCAGCTTGGAAGTCCAGGGGGCCTACGAGCAGTACTTC
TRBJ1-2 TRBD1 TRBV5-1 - CASRRDSQGYGYTF TGCGCCAGCAGACGGGACAGTCAGGGGTATGGCTACACCTTC
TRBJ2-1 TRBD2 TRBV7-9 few CASSPEGLVDEQFF TGTGCCAGCAGCCCCGAAGGACTAGTCGATGAGCAGTTCTTC
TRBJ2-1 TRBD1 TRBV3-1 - CASSPTGTAINEQFF TGTGCCAGCAGCCCAACCGGGACAGCTATCAATGAGCAGTTCTTC
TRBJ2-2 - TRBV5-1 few CASSFPWTGELFF TGCGCCAGCAGCTTCCCTTGGACGGGGGAGCTGTTTTTT
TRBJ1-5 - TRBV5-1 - CASSFTGFNEPQHF TGCGCCAGCAGCTTTACAGGGTTCAATGAGCCCCAGCATTTT
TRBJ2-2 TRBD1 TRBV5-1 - CASSSSHRQGTFTGELFF TGCGCCAGCAGCTCTTCCCATCGACAGGGGACCTTCACCGGGGAGCTGTTTTTT
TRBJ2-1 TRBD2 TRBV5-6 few CASSLLGSGSGAYNEQFF TGTGCCAGCAGCTTGTTGGGTAGCGGGAGTGGAGCCTACAATGAGCAGTTCTTC
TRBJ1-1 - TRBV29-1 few CSVLPGRPNTEAFF TGCAGCGTTCTTCCGGGCCGACCGAACACTGAAGCTTTCTTT
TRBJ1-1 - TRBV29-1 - CSVERRVDQATEAFF TGCAGCGTTGAAAGGAGGGTCGACCAGGCCACTGAAGCTTTCTTT
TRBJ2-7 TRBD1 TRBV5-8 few CASRKIPGQGYEQYF TGTGCCAGCAGGAAGATTCCGGGACAGGGGTACGAGCAGTACTTC
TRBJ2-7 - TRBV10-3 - CATGAVEVSYEQYF TGTGCCACTGGGGCAGTTGAGGTCTCCTACGAGCAGTACTTC
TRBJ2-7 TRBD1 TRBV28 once CASREGQGWDEQYF TGTGCCAGCAGGGAGGGACAGGGCTGGGACGAGCAGTACTTC
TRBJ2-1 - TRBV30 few CAWSGTRPYEQFF TGTGCCTGGAGTGGCACCCGACCGTATGAGCAGTTCTTC
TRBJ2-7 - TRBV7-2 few CASSLTAFYEQYF TGTGCCAGCAGCTTAACAGCCTTCTACGAGCAGTACTTC
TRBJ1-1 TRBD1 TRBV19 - CASSIRQGAEAFF TGTGCCAGTAGTATAAGACAGGGGGCTGAAGCTTTCTTT
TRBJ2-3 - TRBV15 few CATSTPGGQHTDTQYF TGTGCCACCAGCACCCCAGGGGGGCAACACACAGATACGCAGTATTTT